The T cell receptor beta chain under discussion was sequenced for a study of T-cell reconstitution after alpha-beta-depleted transplantation in children. Library preparation (for TCRbeta) was performed with unique molecular identifiers. TCRdb reprocessed the PCR reads with MiXCR, giving one entry per CDR3 protein. This sample carries a few hundred thousand distinct CDR3 sequences, 9.7% of them seen once, and the ten largest clones take about 5.4%. From germline, CDR1 is SEHNR and CDR2 FQNEAQ (reference sequence). V lost 1 base and J 0 bases, leaving 15 bases between the germline ends. CDR3 length: 17 amino acids.

This rearrangement joins TRBV7-9 to TRBJ2-5; D might be TRBD1 (6 bases). Sequencing used PBMCs from the stem cell graft donor, obtained from the stem cell graft. The clonotype was recovered from a human donor who donated a stem cell graft to a child with SCID. The CDR3: CASSLGFDGTNQETQYF. DNA of the CDR3: TGTGCCAGCAGCTTAGGGTTTGATGGGACAAACCAAGAGACCCAGTACTTC. The entire variable domain, with the rest obtained from reference TRBV7-9 and TRBJ2-5, is as follows: DTGVSQNPRHKITKRGQNVTFRCDPISEHNRLYWYRQTLGQGPEFLTYFQNEAQLEKSRLLSDRFSAERPKGSFSTLEIQRTEQGDSAMYLCASSLGFDGTNQETQYFGPGTRLLVL.